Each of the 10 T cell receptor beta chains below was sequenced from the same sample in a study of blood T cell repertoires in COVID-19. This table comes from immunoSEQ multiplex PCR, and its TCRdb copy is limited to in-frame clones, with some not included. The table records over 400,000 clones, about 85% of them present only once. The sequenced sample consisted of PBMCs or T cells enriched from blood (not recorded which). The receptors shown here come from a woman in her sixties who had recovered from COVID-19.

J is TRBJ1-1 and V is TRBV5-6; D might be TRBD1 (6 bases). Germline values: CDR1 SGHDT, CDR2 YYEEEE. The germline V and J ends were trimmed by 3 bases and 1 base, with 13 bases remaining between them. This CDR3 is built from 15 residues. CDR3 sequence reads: CASSSEGQTNTEAFF. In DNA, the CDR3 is TGTGCCAGCAGCTCAGAGGGACAAACGAACACTGAAGCTTTCTTT.

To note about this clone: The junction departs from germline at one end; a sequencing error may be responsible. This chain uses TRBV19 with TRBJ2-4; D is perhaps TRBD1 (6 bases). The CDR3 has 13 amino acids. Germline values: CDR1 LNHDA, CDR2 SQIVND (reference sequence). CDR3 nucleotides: TGTGCCAGTAGTAGGAGCCGGACAGCGGCCCTAGTCTTC. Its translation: CASSRSRTAALVF.

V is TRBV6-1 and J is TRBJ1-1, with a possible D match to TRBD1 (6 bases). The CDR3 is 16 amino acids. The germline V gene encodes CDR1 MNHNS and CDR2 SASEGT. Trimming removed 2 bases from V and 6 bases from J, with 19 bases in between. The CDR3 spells CASSERVGGAGAEAFF. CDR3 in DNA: TGTGCCAGCAGTGAAAGAGTAGGGGGTGCGGGGGCTGAAGCTTTCTTT.

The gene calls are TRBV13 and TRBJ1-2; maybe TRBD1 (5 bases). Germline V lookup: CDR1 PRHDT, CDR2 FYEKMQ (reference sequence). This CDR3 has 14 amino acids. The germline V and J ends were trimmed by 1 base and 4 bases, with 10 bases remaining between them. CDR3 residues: CASSLEQETYGYTF. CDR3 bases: TGTGCCAGCAGCTTAGAACAGGAGACCTATGGCTACACCTTC. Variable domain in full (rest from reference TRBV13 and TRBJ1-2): AAGVIQSPRHLIKEKRETATLKCYPIPRHDTVYWYQQGPGQDPQFLISFYEKMQSDKGSIPDRFSAQQFSDYHSELNMSSLELGDSALYFCASSLEQETYGYTFGSGTRLTVV.

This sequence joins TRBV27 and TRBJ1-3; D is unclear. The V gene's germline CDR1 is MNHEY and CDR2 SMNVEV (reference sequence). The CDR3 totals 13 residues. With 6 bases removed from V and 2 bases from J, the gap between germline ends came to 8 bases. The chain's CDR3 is CASSEGAGNTIYF. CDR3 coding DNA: TGTGCCAGCAGCGAGGGTGCTGGAAACACCATATATTTT.

Here the CDR3 DNA reads TGTGCCAGCGGGGGGACTAGATACGAGCAGTACTTC. This translates into CASGGTRYEQYF. This chain links TRBV7-9 with TRBJ2-7; 8 nucleotides match TRBD2. The CDR3 spans 12 residues. After removal of 8 bases from V and 4 bases from J, the junction contained 4 bases not matched to a gene. Germline V gene sequence: CDR1 SEHNR, CDR2 FQNEAQ (reference sequence).

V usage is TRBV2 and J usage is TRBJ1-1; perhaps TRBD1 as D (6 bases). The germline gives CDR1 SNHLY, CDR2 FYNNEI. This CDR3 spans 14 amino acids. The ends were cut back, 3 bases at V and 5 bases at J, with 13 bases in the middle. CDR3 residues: CASSDEGGRTEAFF. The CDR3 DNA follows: TGTGCCAGCAGTGATGAGGGGGGGCGGACTGAAGCTTTCTTT.

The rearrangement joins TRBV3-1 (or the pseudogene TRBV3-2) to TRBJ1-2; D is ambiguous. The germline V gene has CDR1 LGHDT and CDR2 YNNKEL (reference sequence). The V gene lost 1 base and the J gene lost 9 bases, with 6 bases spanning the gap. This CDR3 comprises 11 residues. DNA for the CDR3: TGTGCCAGCAGCCAAGGGAGTAGCTACACCTTC. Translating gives CASSQGSSYTF.

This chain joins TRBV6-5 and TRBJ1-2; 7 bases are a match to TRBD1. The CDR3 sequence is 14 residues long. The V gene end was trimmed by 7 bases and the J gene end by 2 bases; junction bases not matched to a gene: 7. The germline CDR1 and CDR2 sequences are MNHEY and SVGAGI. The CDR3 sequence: CASTLRTGNYGYTF. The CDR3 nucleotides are TGTGCCAGCACCCTCAGGACAGGCAACTATGGCTACACCTTC.

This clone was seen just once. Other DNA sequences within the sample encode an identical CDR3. CDR3 bases: TGTGCCACCAGTGATCAGGGAAATGAAAAACTGTTTTTT. This codes for CATSDQGNEKLFF. V is TRBV24-1 and J is TRBJ1-4, with D possibly being TRBD1 (5 bases). In germline, CDR1 is KGHDR, CDR2 SFDVKD. The CDR3 has 13 amino acids. Trimming stripped 3 bases from V and 5 bases from J, with 6 bases between.